One TCR beta chain is described in this entry. What it recognizes is unknown. Patients were all untreated before their thyroid surgery. With MiXCR, TCRdb called clones anew from the PCR reads. The sample consists of some 34,000 clones, around 20% of them appearing once. The sample is drawn from a study of metastatic and nonmetastatic thyroid tumors. General study results and limits: As reported, TCR beta diversity in blood and tumor was significantly higher in malignant thyroid tumors than in benign nodules.

The sample consisted of blood. This TCR came from a female donor with papillary thyroid cancer or a benign thyroid nodule (not recorded which). Some clones in this sample may be carry-over from other donors' samples.

The CDR3 sequence is CASRSAGSPGFF. The CDR3 coding sequence is TGTGCCAGCAGGTCGGCAGGGTCTCCTGGTTTCTTT. V gene TRBV28 combines with J gene TRBJ1-1; possibly TRBD1 for D (5 bases). Trimming took 6 bases from V and 13 from J, leaving 18 bases between them. This CDR3 is built from 12 residues. CDR1 and CDR2 (germline): MDHEN, SYDVKM.